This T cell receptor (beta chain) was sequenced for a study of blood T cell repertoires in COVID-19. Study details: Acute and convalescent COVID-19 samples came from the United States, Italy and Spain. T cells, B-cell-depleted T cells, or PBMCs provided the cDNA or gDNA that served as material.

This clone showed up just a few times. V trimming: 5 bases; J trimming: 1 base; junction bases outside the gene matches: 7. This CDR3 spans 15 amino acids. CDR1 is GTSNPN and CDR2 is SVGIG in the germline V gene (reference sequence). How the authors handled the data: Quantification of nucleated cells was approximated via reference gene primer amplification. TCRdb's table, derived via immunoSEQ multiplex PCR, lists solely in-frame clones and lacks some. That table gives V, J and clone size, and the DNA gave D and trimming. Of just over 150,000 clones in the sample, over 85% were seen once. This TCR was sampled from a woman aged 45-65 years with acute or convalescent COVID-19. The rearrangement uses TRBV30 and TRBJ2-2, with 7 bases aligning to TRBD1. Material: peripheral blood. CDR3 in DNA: TGTGCCTGGGAGCCGGGACAGCTGAACACCGGGGAGCTGTTTTTT. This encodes CAWEPGQLNTGELFF.